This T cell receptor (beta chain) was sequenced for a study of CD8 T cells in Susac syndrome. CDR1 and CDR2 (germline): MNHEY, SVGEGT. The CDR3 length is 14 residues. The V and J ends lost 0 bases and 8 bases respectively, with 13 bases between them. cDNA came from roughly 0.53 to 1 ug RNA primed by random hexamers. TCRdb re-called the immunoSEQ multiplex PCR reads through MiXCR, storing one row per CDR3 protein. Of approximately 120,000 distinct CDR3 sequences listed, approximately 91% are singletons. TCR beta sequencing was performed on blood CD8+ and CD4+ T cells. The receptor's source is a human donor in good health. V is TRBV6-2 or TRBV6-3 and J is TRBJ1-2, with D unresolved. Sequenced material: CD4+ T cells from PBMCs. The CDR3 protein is CASSYSLPGPGYTF. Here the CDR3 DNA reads TGTGCCAGCAGTTACTCGCTCCCAGGCCCCGGCTACACCTTC.